The 9 T cell receptor beta chains in this list originate from one sample, sequenced in a study of identical twins. TCRdb processed the 5' RACE reads anew with MiXCR; each CDR3 protein has one entry. The table shows roughly 200,000 distinct CDR3 sequences, with less than 8% occurring only once. These same records also appear under a second study, on yellow fever vaccine responses in identical twins.

Sequencing was done on a sample of memory (CD45RO+) T cells sorted from blood. All receptors come from a woman younger than 35 in good health.

This clonotype was picked up many times. The chain employs TRBV7-9 and TRBJ1-6; D may be TRBD1 (6 bases). Trimming removed 1 base at V and 5 bases at J, with 12 bases between. Germline V lookup: CDR1 SEHNR, CDR2 FQNEAQ (reference sequence). The CDR3 sequence is 16 residues long. CDR3 residues: CASSLVDSQNNSPLHF. In DNA form, the CDR3 reads TGTGCCAGCAGCTTAGTGGACAGTCAAAATAATTCACCCCTCCACTTT.

This clonotype was observed a handful of times. V is TRBV27 and J is TRBJ2-3; the D gene could be TRBD1 or TRBD2 (6 bases each). The CDR3 consists of 14 residues. The V gene lost 10 bases and the J gene lost 2 bases, with 16 bases spanning the gap. Germline assignment: CDR1 MNHEY and CDR2 SMNVEV (reference sequence). The CDR3: CATAKGGHTDTQYF. The CDR3 region has the DNA TGTGCCACCGCAAAGGGGGGACACACAGATACGCAGTATTTT.

The rearrangement links TRBV9 to TRBJ2-7, with TRBD2 matching 7 bases. With 3 bases clipped from V and 2 bases from J, the junction kept 8 bases outside the gene matches. CDR1 and CDR2 (germline): SGDLS, YYNGEE. The CDR3 covers 15 residues. The DNA for the CDR3 is TGTGCCAGCAGCGCCCAGGGTGGGGGGGCCTACGAGCAGTACTTC. Encoded protein: CASSAQGGGAYEQYF. Complete variable domain (other parts from reference TRBV9 and TRBJ2-7): DSGVTQTPKHLITATGQRVTLRCSPRSGDLSVYWYQQSLDQGLQFLIQYYNGEERAKGNILERFSAQQFPDLHSELNLSSLELGDSALYFCASSAQGGGAYEQYFGPGTRLTVT.

The V call is TRBV11-2, the J call TRBJ2-1; 10 nucleotides line up with TRBD1. There are 15 residues in the CDR3. The V gene's germline CDR1 is SGHAT and CDR2 FQNNGV. Trimming at V came to 5 bases and at J to 7 bases, leaving 8 bases not matched to a gene. CDR3 protein: CASSRTGQGGNEQFF. The CDR3 DNA reads TGTGCCAGCAGCCGAACAGGACAGGGGGGAAATGAGCAGTTCTTC.

The chain couples TRBV6-5 to TRBJ2-7; a possible D gene is TRBD1 (6 bases). CDR1 and CDR2 (germline): MNHEY, SVGAGI. V was clipped by 2 bases and J by 6 bases, with 17 bases between them. There are 15 residues in the CDR3. This CDR3 reads CASSYDPRGFGEQYF. The CDR3 coding sequence is TGTGCCAGCAGTTACGACCCGAGGGGGTTTGGCGAGCAGTACTTC.

This clonotype has just a few counts. V and J are TRBV2 and TRBJ2-4; 7 bases agree with TRBD2. With V trimmed by 3 bases and J by 1 base, 6 bases remained unmatched. Germline assignment: CDR1 SNHLY and CDR2 FYNNEI. The CDR3 runs 16 residues. The CDR3 reads CASSDSRELAKNIQYF. CDR3 bases: TGTGCCAGCAGTGATTCGCGGGAGCTGGCCAAAAACATTCAGTACTTC. The whole variable domain, remainder taken from reference TRBV2 and TRBJ2-4, is EPEVTQTPSHQVTQMGQEVILRCVPISNHLYFYWYRQILGQKVEFLVSFYNNEISEKSEIFDDQFSVERPDGSNFTLKIRSTKLEDSAMYFCASSDSRELAKNIQYFGAGTRLSVL.

This clonotype appeared a few times. CDR3 DNA: TGCAGTGCTCGTAGCGGGAGAGGGGCAGATACGCAGTATTTT. Residues: CSARSGRGADTQYF. V usage is TRBV20-1 and J usage is TRBJ2-3; 9 bases are shared with TRBD2. Germline CDR1 and CDR2: DFQATT and SNEGSKA (reference sequence). CDR3 length equals 14 residues. V lost 5 bases to trimming and J lost 4 bases; unmatched junction nucleotides: 7.

The sample holds many counts of this clonotype. This rearrangement joins TRBV7-6 to TRBJ1-4; unclear D gene. This CDR3 comprises 14 residues. Looked up from germline, CDR1 is SGHVS and CDR2 is FNYEAQ. The V end lost 3 bases, the J end lost 3 bases, and 8 bases lay between the germline ends. CDR3 coding DNA: TGTGCCAGCAGCTTTAGTGCTTCTAATGAAAAACTGTTTTTT. Amino acid sequence: CASSFSASNEKLFF.

This clonotype showed up many times. V gene TRBV6-1 combines with J gene TRBJ2-4; TRBD1 might be the D (5 bases). The CDR3 sequence is 16 residues long. Germline V gene sequence: CDR1 MNHNS, CDR2 SASEGT. The V end lost 6 bases, the J end lost 1 base, and 16 bases lay between the germline ends. This CDR3 reads CASRTPKAGAKNIQYF. CDR3 sequence (DNA): TGTGCCAGCAGAACTCCGAAGGCAGGGGCCAAAAACATTCAGTACTTC.